The entry below describes one TCR beta chain. This record comes from a study of T cell changes during pregnancy in multiple sclerosis. Germline CDR1 is SQVTM and CDR2 is ANQGSEA. The ends lost 7 bases at V and 0 bases at J; junction bases unmatched: 5. The CDR3 runs 13 residues. Assay: immunoSEQ multiplex PCR; the TCRdb copy retains only in-frame clones and omits some. The sample has 100,000 or so clones; about 93% are singletons. This specimen consisted of peripheral blood, obtained after pregnancy. The chain recombines TRBV29-1 with TRBJ2-7, with TRBD1 matching 8 bases. The clonotype comes from a female donor with multiple sclerosis, enrolled in a pregnancy study. CDR3 amino acids: CSAGTGYSYEQYF. CDR3 nucleotide sequence: TGCAGCGCGGGGACAGGCTACTCCTACGAGCAGTACTTC.